This record concerns one TCR beta chain sequence. The CDR3 totals 14 residues. In TCRdb, the 5' RACE reads were re-called with MiXCR into one record per CDR3 protein. In the table there are 42,000 or so distinct CDR3 sequences, roughly 7.1% of which are singletons. This record belongs to a study of T cells after yellow fever vaccination. Overall study findings and caveats: Primary-vaccination clones mostly resurfaced post-booster (96% CD4, around 88% CD8). Clonotypes found in both CD4 and CD8 compartments made up a small share. Contaminating bulk clonotypes could be abundant in FACS-sorted repertoires.

The receptor comes from a man aged 25-45 years who received the YFV17D yellow fever vaccine. This chain joins TRBV21-1 and TRBJ2-1. TRBV21-1 is shown as a pseudogene. Specimen: CD8+ T cells not binding an NS4B(214-222) dextramer, sorted from PBMCs, collected 45 days after the yellow fever booster vaccination. CDR3 sequence (DNA): TGTGCCACCAGTTCCGGGAGCTCCTACAATGAGCAGTTCTTC. It is translated as CATSSGSSYNEQFF.